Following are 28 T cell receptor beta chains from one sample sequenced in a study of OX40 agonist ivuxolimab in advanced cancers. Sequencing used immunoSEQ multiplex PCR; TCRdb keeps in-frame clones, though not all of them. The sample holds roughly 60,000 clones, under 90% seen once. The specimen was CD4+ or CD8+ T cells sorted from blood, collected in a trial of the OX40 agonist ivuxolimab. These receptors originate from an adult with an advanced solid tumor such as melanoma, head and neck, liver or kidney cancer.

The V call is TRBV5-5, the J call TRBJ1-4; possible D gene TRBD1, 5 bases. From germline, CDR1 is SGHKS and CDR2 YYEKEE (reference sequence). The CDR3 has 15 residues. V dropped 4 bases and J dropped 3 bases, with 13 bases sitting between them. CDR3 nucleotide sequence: TGTGCCAGCAGCGCCTCAGGGTCGTCTAATGAAAAACTGTTTTTT. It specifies CASSASGSSNEKLFF.

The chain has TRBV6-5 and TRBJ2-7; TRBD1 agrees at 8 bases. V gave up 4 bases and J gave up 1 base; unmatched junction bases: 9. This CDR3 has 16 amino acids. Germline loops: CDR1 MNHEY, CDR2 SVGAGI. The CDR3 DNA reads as TGTGCCAGCAGTTCCCACAGACAGGGGCGTTCCTACGAGCAGTACTTC. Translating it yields CASSSHRQGRSYEQYF.

For the CDR3, the DNA is TGCGCCAGCAGTTTCGACAGATTGGCCGGGGAGCTGTTTTTT. This translates into CASSFDRLAGELFF. V usage is TRBV5-1 and J usage is TRBJ2-2, with D maybe TRBD1 (5 bases). The CDR3 spans 14 residues. Germline values: CDR1 SGHRS, CDR2 YFSETQ. Trimming cost V 5 bases and J 6 bases, with 14 bases left between them.

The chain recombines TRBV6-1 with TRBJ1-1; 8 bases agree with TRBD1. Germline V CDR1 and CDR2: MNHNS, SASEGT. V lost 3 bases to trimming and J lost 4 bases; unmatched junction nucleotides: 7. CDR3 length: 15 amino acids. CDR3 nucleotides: TGTGCCAGCAGTGAGGTCAGGGGGCGAGGCACTGAAGCTTTCTTT. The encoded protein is CASSEVRGRGTEAFF.

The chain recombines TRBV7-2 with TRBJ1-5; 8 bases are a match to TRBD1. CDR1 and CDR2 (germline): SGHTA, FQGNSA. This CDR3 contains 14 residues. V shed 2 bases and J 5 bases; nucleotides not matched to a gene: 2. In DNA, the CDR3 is TGTGCCAGCAGCTTAAACAGGGGGGATCAGCCCCAGCATTTT. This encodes CASSLNRGDQPQHF.

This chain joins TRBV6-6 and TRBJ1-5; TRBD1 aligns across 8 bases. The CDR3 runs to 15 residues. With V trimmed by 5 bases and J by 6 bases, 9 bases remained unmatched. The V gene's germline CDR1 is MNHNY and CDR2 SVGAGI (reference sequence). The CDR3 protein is CASSKGQGGSQPQHF. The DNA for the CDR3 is TGTGCCAGCAGTAAAGGACAGGGAGGAAGTCAGCCCCAGCATTTT.

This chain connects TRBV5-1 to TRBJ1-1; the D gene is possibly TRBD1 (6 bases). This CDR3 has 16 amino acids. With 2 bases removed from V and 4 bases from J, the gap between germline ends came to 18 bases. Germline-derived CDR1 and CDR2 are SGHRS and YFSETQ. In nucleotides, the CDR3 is TGCGCCAGCAGCTTACAGGGCCTCTCGCGGGGCACTGAAGCTTTCTTT. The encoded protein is CASSLQGLSRGTEAFF.

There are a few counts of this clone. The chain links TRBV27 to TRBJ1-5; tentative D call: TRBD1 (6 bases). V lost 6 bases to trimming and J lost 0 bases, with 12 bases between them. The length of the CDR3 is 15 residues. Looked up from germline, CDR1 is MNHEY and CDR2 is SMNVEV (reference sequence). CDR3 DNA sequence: TGTGCCAGCAGCGACAGGCCAACTAGCAATCAGCCCCAGCATTTT. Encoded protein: CASSDRPTSNQPQHF.

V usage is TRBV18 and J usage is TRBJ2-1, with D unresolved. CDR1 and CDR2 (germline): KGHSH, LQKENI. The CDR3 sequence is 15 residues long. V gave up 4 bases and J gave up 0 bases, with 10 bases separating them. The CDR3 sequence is CASSLDGTSYNEQFF. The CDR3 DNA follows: TGTGCCAGCTCACTAGACGGAACCTCCTACAATGAGCAGTTCTTC.

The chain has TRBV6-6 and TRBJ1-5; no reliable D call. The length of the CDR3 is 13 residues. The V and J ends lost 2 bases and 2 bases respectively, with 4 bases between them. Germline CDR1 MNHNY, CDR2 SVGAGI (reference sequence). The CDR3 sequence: CASSYARNQPQHF. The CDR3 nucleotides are TGTGCCAGCAGTTACGCACGCAATCAGCCCCAGCATTTT.

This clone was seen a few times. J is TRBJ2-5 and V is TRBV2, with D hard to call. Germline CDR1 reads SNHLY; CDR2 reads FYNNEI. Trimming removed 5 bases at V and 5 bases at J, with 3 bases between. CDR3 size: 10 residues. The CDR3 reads CASSRETQYF. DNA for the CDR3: TGTGCCAGCAGTCGGGAGACCCAGTACTTC.

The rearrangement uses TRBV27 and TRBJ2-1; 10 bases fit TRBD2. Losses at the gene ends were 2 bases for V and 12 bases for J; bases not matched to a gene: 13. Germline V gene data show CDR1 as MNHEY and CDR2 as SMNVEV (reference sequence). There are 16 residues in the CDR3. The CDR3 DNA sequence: TGTGCCAGCAGTTTAGGGCCGGAGACTAGCGGGTCCGGGCAGTTCTTC. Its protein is CASSLGPETSGSGQFF.

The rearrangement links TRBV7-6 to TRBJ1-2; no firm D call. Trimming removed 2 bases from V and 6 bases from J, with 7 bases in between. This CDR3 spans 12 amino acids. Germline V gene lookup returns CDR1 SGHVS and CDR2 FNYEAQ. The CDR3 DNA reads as TGTGCCAGCAGCTTAAGCGGGGATGGCTACACCTTC. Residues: CASSLSGDGYTF.

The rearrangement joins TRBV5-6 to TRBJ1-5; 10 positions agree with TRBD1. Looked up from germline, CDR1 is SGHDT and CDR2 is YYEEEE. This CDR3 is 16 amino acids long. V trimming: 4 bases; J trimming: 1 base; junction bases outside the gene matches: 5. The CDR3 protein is CASSPRQGASNQPQHF. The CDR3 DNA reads TGTGCCAGCAGCCCTAGACAGGGGGCCAGCAATCAGCCCCAGCATTTT.

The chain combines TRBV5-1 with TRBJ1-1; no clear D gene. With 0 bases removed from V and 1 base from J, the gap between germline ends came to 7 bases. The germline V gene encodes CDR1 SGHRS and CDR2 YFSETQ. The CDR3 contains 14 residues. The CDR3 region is CASSLGPSNTEAFF. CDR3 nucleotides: TGCGCCAGCAGCTTGGGACCCTCGAACACTGAAGCTTTCTTT.

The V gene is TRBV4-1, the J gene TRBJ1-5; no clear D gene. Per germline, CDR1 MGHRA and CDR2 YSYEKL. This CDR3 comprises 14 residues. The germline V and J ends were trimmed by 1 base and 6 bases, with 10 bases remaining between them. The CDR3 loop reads CASSQVEGSQPQHF. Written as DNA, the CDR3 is TGCGCCAGCAGCCAAGTGGAGGGAAGTCAGCCCCAGCATTTT.

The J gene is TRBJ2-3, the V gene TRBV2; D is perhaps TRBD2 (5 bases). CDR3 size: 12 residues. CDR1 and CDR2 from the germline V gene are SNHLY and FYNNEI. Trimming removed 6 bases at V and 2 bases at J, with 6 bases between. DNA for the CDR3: TGTGCCAGCAGGACTATCACAGATACGCAGTATTTT. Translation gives CASRTITDTQYF.

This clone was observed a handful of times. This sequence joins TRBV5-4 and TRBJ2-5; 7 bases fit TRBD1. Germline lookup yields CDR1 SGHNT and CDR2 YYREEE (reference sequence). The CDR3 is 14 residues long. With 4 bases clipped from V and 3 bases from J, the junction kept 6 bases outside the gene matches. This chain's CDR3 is CASSLLTGEETQYF. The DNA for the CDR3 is TGTGCCAGCAGCCTTCTTACAGGGGAAGAGACCCAGTACTTC.

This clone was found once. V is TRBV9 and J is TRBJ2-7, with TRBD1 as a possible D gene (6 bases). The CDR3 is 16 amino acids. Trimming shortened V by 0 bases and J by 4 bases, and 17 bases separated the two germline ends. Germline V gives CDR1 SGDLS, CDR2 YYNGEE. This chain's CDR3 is CASSVGAGEFPYEQYF. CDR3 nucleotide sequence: TGTGCCAGCAGCGTAGGTGCAGGGGAATTTCCTTACGAGCAGTACTTC. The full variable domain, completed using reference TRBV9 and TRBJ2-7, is DSGVTQTPKHLITATGQRVTLRCSPRSGDLSVYWYQQSLDQGLQFLIQYYNGEERAKGNILERFSAQQFPDLHSELNLSSLELGDSALYFCASSVGAGEFPYEQYFGPGTRLTVT.

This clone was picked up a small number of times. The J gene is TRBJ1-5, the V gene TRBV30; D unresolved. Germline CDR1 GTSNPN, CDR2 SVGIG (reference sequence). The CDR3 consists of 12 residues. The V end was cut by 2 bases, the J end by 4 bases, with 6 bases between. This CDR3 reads CAWSPQNQPQHF. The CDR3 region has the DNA TGTGCCTGGAGTCCTCAGAATCAGCCCCAGCATTTT.

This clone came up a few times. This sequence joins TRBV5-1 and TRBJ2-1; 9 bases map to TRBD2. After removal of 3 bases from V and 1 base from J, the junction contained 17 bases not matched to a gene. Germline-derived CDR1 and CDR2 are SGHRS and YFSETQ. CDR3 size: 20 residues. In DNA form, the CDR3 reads TGCGCCAGCAGCTCGGAGGGGGGACTAGCTCTCCTATTTTCCTACAATGAGCAGTTCTTC. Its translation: CASSSEGGLALLFSYNEQFF. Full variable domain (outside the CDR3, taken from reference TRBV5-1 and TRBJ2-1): KAGVTQTPRYLIKTRGQQVTLSCSPISGHRSVSWYQQTPGQGLQFLFEYFSETQRNKGNFPGRFSGRQFSNSRSEMNVSTLELGDSALYLCASSSEGGLALLFSYNEQFFGPGTRLTVL.

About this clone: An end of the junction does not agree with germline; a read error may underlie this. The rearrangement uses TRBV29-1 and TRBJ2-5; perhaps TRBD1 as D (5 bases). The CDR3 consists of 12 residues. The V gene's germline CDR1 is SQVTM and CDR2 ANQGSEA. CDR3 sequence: CSLEIGVETQYF. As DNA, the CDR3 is TGCAGCCTTGAGATAGGGGTCGAGACCCAGTACTTC.

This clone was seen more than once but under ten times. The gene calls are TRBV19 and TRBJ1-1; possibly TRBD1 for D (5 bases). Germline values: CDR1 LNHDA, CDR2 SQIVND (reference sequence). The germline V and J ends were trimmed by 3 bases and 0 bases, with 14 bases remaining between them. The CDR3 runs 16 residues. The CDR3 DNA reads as TGTGCCAGTAGTATGGGGACCGCCTCCATGAACACTGAAGCTTTCTTT. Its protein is CASSMGTASMNTEAFF.

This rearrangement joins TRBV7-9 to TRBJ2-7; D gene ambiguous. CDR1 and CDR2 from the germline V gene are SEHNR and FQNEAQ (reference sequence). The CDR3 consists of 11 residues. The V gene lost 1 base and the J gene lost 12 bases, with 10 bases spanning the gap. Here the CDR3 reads CASSLGESMYF. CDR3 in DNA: TGTGCCAGCAGCTTAGGGGAAAGTATGTACTTC.

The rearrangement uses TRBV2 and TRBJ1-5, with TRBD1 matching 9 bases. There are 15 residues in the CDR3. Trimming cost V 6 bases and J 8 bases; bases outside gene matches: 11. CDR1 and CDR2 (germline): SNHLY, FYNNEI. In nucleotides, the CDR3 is TGTGCCAGCAGGGGGACAGGGCGCTCGAGGAAGCCCCAGCATTTT. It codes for CASRGTGRSRKPQHF.

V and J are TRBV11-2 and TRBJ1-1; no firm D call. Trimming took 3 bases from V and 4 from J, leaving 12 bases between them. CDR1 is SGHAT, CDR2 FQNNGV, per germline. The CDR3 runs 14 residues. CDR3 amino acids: CASSLALESTEAFF. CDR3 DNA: TGTGCCAGCAGCTTGGCTCTCGAGAGCACTGAAGCTTTCTTT.

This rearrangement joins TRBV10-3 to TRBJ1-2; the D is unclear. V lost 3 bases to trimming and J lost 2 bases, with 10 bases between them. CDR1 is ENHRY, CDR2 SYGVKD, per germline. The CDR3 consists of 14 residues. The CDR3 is CAISDPKQNYGYTF. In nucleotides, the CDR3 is TGTGCCATCAGTGACCCAAAACAGAACTATGGCTACACCTTC.

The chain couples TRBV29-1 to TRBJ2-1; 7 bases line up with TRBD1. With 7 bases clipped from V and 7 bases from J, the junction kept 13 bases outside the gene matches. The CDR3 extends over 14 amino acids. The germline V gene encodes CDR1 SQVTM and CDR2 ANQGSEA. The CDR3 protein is CSAQPWTGRNEQFF. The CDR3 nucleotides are TGCAGCGCCCAGCCATGGACAGGCAGGAATGAGCAGTTCTTC.